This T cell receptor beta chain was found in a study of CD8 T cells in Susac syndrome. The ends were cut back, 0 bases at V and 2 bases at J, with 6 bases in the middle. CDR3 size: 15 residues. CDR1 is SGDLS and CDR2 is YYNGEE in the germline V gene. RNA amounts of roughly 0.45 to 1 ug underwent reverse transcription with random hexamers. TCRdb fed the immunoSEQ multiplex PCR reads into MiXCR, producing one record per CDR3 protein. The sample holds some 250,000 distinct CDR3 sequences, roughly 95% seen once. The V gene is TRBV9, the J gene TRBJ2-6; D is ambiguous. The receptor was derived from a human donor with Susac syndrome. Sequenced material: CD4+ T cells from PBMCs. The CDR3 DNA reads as TGTGCCAGCAGCGTAGGTGCCACTGGGGCCAACGTCCTGACTTTC. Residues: CASSVGATGANVLTF. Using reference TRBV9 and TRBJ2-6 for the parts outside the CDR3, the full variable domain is DSGVTQTPKHLITATGQRVTLRCSPRSGDLSVYWYQQSLDQGLQFLIQYYNGEERAKGNILERFSAQQFPDLHSELNLSSLELGDSALYFCASSVGATGANVLTFGAGSRLTVL.